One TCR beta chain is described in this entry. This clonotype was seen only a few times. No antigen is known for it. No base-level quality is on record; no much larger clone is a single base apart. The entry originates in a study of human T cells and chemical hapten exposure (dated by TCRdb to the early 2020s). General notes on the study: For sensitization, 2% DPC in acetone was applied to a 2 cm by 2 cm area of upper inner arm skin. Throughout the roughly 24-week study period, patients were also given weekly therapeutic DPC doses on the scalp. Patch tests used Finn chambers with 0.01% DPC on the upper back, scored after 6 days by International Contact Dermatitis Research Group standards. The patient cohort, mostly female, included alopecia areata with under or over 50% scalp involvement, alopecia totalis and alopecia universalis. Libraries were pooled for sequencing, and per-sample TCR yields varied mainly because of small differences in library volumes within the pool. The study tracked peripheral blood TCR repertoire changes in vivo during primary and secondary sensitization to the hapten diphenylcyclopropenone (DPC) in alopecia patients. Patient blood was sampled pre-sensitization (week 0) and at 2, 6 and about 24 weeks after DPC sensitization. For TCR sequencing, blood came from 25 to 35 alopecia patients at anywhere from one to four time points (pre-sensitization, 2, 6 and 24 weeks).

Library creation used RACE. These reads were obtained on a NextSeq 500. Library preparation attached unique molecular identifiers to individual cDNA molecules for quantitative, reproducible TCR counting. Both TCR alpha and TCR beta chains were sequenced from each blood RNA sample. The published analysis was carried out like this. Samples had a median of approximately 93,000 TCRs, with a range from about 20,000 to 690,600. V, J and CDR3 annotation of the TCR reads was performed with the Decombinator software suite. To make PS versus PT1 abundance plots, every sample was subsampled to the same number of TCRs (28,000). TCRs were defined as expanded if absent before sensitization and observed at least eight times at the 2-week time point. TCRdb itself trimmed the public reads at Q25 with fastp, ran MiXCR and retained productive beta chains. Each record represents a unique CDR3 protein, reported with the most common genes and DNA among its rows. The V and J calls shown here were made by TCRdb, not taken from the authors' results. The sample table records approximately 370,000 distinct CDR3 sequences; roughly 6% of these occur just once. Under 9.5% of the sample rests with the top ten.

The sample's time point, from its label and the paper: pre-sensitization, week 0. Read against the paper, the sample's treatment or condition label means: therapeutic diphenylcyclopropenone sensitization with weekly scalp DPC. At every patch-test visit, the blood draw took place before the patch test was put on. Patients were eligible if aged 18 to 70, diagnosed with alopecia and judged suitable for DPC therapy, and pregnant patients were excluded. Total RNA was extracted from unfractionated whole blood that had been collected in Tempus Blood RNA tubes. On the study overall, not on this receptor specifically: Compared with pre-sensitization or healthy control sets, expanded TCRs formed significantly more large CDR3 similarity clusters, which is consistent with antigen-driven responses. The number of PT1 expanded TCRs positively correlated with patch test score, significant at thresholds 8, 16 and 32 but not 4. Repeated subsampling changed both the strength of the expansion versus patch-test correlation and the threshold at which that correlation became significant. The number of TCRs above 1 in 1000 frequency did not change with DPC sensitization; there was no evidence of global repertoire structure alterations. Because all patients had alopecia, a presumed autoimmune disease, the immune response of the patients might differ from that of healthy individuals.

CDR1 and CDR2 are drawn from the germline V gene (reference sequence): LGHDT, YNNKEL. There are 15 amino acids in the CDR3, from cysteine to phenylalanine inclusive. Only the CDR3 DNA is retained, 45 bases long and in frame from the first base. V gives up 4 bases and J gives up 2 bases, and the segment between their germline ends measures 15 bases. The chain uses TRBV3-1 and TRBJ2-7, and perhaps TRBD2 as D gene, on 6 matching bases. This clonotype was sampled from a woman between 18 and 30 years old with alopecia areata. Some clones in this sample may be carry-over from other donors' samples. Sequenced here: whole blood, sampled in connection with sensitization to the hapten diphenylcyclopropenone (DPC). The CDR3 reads CASSLGLDLTYEQYF. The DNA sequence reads TGTGCCAGCAGCCTGGGACTTGACTTAACCTACGAGCAGTACTTC.